These 10 T cell receptor beta chains were sequenced from one sample in a study of blood T cell repertoires in COVID-19. Clones were read by immunoSEQ multiplex PCR, and TCRdb kept only the in-frame ones, dropping some. The sample contains around 39,000 clones, approximately 88% of which appear only once. The source material was peripheral blood. Every receptor here comes from a human donor in a cohort sampled during active COVID-19.

This clone was detected only a few times. This rearrangement joins TRBV28 to TRBJ2-5; maybe TRBD2 (5 bases). The length of the CDR3 is 16 residues. CDR1 is MDHEN and CDR2 is SYDVKM in the germline V gene. V lost 1 base, J lost 2 bases, and 14 bases lay in between. CDR3 nucleotides: TGTGCCAGCAGTTTATCCGGGGAGCCTCAACAAGAGACCCAGTACTTC. Translated, it gives CASSLSGEPQQETQYF.

The V and J genes are TRBV19 and TRBJ1-1; no clear D. Trimming shortened V by 3 bases and J by 3 bases, and 8 bases separated the two germline ends. Per germline, CDR1 LNHDA and CDR2 SQIVND (reference sequence). The CDR3 runs 13 residues. The CDR3 protein is CASSIRGDTEAFF. The CDR3, as DNA: TGTGCCAGTAGTATCCGGGGAGACACTGAAGCTTTCTTT.

This clone appeared a few times. J is TRBJ2-7 and V is TRBV28; D is perhaps TRBD2 (7 bases). Germline V gene data show CDR1 as MDHEN and CDR2 as SYDVKM. Deletions cut 6 bases from V and 5 bases from J, with 20 bases between. The CDR3 length is 15 residues. CDR3 in amino acids: CASSRGKGGNHEQYF. The CDR3 DNA reads as TGTGCCAGCAGCAGAGGTAAGGGGGGGAACCACGAGCAGTACTTC.

The chain uses TRBV7-2 and TRBJ2-5; 10 bases map to TRBD1. The CDR3 totals 15 residues. Germline V gene lookup returns CDR1 SGHTA and CDR2 FQGNSA. The V and J ends lost 6 bases and 5 bases, in that order; junction bases with no gene match: 9. The CDR3 loop is CASRPLGQGGETQYF. The CDR3 DNA follows: TGTGCCAGCAGGCCCCTTGGACAGGGGGGTGAGACCCAGTACTTC. Using reference TRBV7-2 and TRBJ2-5 for the parts outside the CDR3, the full variable domain is GAGVSQSPSNKVTEKGKDVELRCDPISGHTALYWYRQSLGQGLEFLIYFQGNSAPDKSGLPSDRFSAERTGGSVSTLTIQRTQQEDSAVYLCASRPLGQGGETQYFGPGTRLLVL.

The rearrangement joins TRBV28 to TRBJ1-6, with 7 bases matching TRBD1. Germline CDR1 and CDR2: MDHEN and SYDVKM. The CDR3 is 15 amino acids. V was clipped by 6 bases and J by 7 bases; unmatched bases: 9. CDR3 protein: CASSSTGTGNSPLHF. Here the CDR3 DNA reads TGTGCCAGCAGCTCGACAGGGACGGGCAATTCACCCCTCCACTTT.

The chain recombines TRBV5-1 with TRBJ2-4; D ambiguous. This CDR3 is 17 amino acids long. The V and J ends lost 3 bases and 0 bases respectively, with 16 bases between them. From germline, CDR1 is SGHRS and CDR2 YFSETQ. CDR3 protein: CASSSRLGGEAKNIQYF. The CDR3 bases are TGCGCCAGCAGCTCCCGGTTAGGCGGAGAAGCCAAAAACATTCAGTACTTC.

This chain connects TRBV2 to TRBJ2-7; TRBD2 agrees at 14 bases. Germline V gives CDR1 SNHLY, CDR2 FYNNEI. The CDR3 covers 16 residues. The V gene end was trimmed by 6 bases and the J gene end by 8 bases; junction bases not matched to a gene: 12. CDR3 DNA sequence: TGTGCCAGCAGCGTGGGACTAGCGGGAGCGGCGGGGAAGCAGTACTTC. Protein: CASSVGLAGAAGKQYF.

The chain joins TRBV5-5 to TRBJ1-6, with no clear D. V lost 3 bases, J lost 0 bases, and 13 bases lay in between. This CDR3 comprises 17 residues. Germline CDR1 and CDR2: SGHKS and YYEKEE (reference sequence). This CDR3 reads CASSSHEVSSYNSPLHF. As DNA, the CDR3 is TGTGCCAGCAGCTCCCATGAGGTGAGCTCCTATAATTCACCCCTCCACTTT.

V usage is TRBV7-9 and J usage is TRBJ2-1; TRBD2 might be the D (5 bases). V gave up 3 bases and J gave up 6 bases, with 15 bases separating them. Germline CDR1 SEHNR, CDR2 FQNEAQ (reference sequence). The CDR3 runs to 15 residues. CDR3 in DNA: TGTGCCAGCAGCTTTGGGCAGCTCGAGGGCAATGAGCAGTTCTTC. Amino acids: CASSFGQLEGNEQFF.

J is TRBJ1-2 and V is TRBV6-1, with TRBD1 as a possible D gene (6 bases). This CDR3 contains 16 residues. Germline loops: CDR1 MNHNS, CDR2 SASEGT. Trimming removed 0 bases at V and 7 bases at J, with 18 bases between. CDR3 sequence (DNA): TGTGCCAGCAGTGAAGCGCTTCTGTCCGGGACATTTGGCTACACCTTC. This encodes CASSEALLSGTFGYTF.